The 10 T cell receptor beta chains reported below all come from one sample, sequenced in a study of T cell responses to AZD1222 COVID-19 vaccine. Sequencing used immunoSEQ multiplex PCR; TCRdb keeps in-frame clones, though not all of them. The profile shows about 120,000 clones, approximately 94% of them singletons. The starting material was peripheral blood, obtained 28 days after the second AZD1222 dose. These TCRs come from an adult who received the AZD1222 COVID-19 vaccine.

The CDR3 DNA reads TGTGCCACCTCAGGGCCAGACACTGAAGCTTTCTTT. Protein: CATSGPDTEAFF. The chain employs TRBV10-3 and TRBJ1-1; tentative D call: TRBD1 (5 bases). Germline CDR1 is ENHRY and CDR2 is SYGVKD. The V and J ends lost 10 bases and 3 bases respectively, with 12 bases between them. The CDR3 is 12 amino acids.

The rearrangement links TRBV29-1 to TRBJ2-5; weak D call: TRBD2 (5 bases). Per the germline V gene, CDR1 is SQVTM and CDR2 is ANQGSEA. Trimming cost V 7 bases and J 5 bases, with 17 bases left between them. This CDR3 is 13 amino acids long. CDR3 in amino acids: CSATPQTGETQYF. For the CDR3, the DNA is TGCAGCGCCACGCCTCAGACGGGGGAGACCCAGTACTTC.

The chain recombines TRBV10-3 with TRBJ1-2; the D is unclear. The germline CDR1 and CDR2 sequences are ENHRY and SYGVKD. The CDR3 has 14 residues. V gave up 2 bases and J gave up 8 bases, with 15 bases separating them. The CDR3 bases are TGTGCCATCAGTGAGGGGTACCCCCGGGAGGGCTACACCTTC. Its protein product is CAISEGYPREGYTF.

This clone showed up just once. CDR3 nucleotides: TGTGCCAGCAGCTTCAGGACCGGGGGCACCGGGGAGCTGTTTTTT. Amino acid sequence: CASSFRTGGTGELFF. This sequence joins TRBV5-8 and TRBJ2-2, with D maybe TRBD2 (6 bases). The CDR3 is 15 amino acids. Trimming cost V 2 bases and J 4 bases, with 12 bases left between them. Germline assignment: CDR1 SGHTS and CDR2 YDEGEE. Full variable domain (remainder filled in from reference TRBV5-8 and TRBJ2-2): EAGVTQSPTHLIKTRGQQATLRCSPISGHTSVYWYQQALGLGLQFLLWYDEGEERNRGNFPPRFSGRQFPNYSSELNVNALELEDSALYLCASSFRTGGTGELFFGEGSRLTVL.

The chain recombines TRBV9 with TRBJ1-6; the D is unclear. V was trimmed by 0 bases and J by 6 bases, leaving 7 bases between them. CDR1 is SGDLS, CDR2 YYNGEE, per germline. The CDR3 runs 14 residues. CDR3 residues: CASSVAGSNSPLHF. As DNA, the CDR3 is TGTGCCAGCAGCGTAGCCGGGAGTAATTCACCCCTCCACTTT.

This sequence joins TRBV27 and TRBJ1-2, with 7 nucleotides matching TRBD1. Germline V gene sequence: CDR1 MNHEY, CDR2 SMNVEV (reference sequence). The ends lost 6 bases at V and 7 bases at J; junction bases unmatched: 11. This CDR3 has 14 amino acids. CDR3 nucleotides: TGTGCCAGCAGCCCCGAAGACAGGGTCGGTGGCTACACCTTC. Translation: CASSPEDRVGGYTF.

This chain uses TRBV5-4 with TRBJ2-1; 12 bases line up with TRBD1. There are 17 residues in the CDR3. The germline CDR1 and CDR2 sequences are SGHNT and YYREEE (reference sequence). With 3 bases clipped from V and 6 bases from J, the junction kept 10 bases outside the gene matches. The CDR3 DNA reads TGTGCCAGCAGCTCTGAACCGGGACAGGGGGCGAGCAATGAGCAGTTCTTC. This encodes CASSSEPGQGASNEQFF.

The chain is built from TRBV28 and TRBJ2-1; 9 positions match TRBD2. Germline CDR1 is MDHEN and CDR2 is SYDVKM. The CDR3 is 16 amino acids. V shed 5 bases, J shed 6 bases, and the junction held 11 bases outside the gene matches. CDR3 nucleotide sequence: TGTGCCAGCAGTCCCCCTGGCGGGAGGGGGGCCAATGAGCAGTTCTTC. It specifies CASSPPGGRGANEQFF.

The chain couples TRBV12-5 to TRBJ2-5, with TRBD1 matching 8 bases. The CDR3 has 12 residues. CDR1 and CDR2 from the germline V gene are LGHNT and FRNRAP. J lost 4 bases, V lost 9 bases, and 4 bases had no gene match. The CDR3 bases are TGTGCTAGCTTAGGACAGGGAGAGACCCAGTACTTC. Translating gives CASLGQGETQYF. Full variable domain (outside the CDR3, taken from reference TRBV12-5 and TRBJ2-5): DARVTQTPRHKVTEMGQEVTMRCQPILGHNTVFWYRQTMMQGLELLAYFRNRAPLDDSGMPKDRFSAEMPDATLATLKIQPSEPRDSAVYFCASLGQGETQYFGPGTRLLVL.

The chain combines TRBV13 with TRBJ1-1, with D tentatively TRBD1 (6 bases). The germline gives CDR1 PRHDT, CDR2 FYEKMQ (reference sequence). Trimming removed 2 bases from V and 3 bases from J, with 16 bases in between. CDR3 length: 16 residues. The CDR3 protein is CASSLSARAGDTEAFF. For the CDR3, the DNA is TGTGCCAGCAGCTTATCCGCGCGGGCAGGGGACACTGAAGCTTTCTTT. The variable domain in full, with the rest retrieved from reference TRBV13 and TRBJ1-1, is AAGVIQSPRHLIKEKRETATLKCYPIPRHDTVYWYQQGPGQDPQFLISFYEKMQSDKGSIPDRFSAQQFSDYHSELNMSSLELGDSALYFCASSLSARAGDTEAFFGQGTRLTVV.